Below, one TCR beta chain is given with its context. Its recognized antigen is unknown. One base away there is no much larger clone; base qualities are not given. The library came from the immunoSEQ multiplex PCR assay. Rearranged TCR beta chain sequences were amplified with the hsTCRB Kit following the manufacturer's protocol. An Illumina MiSeq was used to sequence the TCRB libraries. Per the authors' processing: The proprietary platform of the kit vendor was used for demultiplexing, trimming and gene mapping. In TCRdb, the immuneACCESS table is reduced to in-frame sequences with V and J assigned. These tables do not hold every clone; where another copy was compared, an unresolved V gene accounts for under half, and the others remain unexplained. V and J calls and clone size follow that table, whereas D and trimming were derived from the DNA. The sample table lists 30,000 to 40,000 clones, 50% to 60% of them with a count of one. The top ten clonotypes cover 9.5% to 11% of the sample.

This record belongs to a study of a mutant IDH1 vaccine in newly diagnosed glioma (dated by TCRdb to the early 2020s). About the investigation overall: Across visits V03 through V10, patients got a total of eight vaccinations, given in weeks 1, 3, 5, 7, 11, 15, 19 and 23. Vaccination started 4-6 weeks after radiotherapy alone, or was given together with temozolomide cycles in the groups whose treatment included chemotherapy. Peripheral blood was drawn at six visits: V03 (baseline), V05, V07, V10, V12 and V13. Longitudinal TCRB deep sequencing was performed for some 25 treated patients wherever samples were available for exploratory analyses. Before enrollment, patients had received standard therapy of radiotherapy alone, temozolomide alone, or radiochemotherapy with temozolomide; most received the combination. The approximately 32 treated patients were approximately 60% male and around 40% female, with a mean age of about 43 years. The investigation overall reported the following: No apparent relationship was observed between pseudoprogression and alterations in the top peripheral T cell clonotypes detected by TCRB sequencing. Across multiple MHC alleles, vaccine-induced immune responses were seen in around 93% of patients. Availability determined which PBMC samples were chosen for TCRB deep sequencing. According to the authors, sample limitations meant that analyses of patient blood samples could not be reproduced.

Sample time point, as interpreted from the label and publication: week 5, during vaccination. A 20-mer mutant IDH1 peptide at 300 micrograms in Montanide made up each vaccine dose, which was injected subcutaneously together with topical imiquimod. All donors had newly diagnosed IDH1-mutant astrocytomas of WHO grade 3 or 4 that showed loss of nuclear ATRX. The samples were drawn from NOA16, a multicentre, single-arm, open-label phase I trial in Germany that tested a mutant IDH1 peptide vaccine in humans for the first time. Genomic DNA for TCRB sequencing was extracted from EDTA blood using the DNeasy Blood and Tissue Kit. The CDR1 and CDR2 encoded by the germline V gene are SGHDN and FVKESK. V gives up 1 base and J gives up 2 bases, and the segment between their germline ends measures 8 bases. The cysteine opens and the phenylalanine closes a CDR3 of 14 amino acids. Left in the record is the CDR3 DNA by itself, 42 bases read in frame from the first base.

The chain joins TRBV14 to TRBJ1-1, with the D segment identity uncertain. This material consisted of PBMCs, taken from a glioma patient whose treatment included an IDH1 peptide vaccine. This receptor was identified in a woman younger than 30 with glioma. The bases are TGTGCCAGCAGCCAAGGGCAGACAAACACTGAAGCTTTCTTT. This codes for CASSQGQTNTEAFF.